These 6 T cell receptor beta chains originate from one sample sequenced in a study of blood T cells in healthy people across ages. Together with a sample-barcoded 5' primer, a J-beta primer mix was included in a second PCR lasting roughly 6 to 12 cycles. TCRdb re-called the 5' RACE reads through MiXCR, storing one row per CDR3 protein. The sample holds 1.5 million to 2 million distinct CDR3 sequences, 28% seen once. The source material was blood. These receptor sequences come from a young woman in good health.

This clonotype was counted only a few times. The gene calls are TRBV5-5 and TRBJ2-4; D gene ambiguous. Matching the DNA end better, TRBJ2-7 makes the J call doubtful. Germline assignment: CDR1 SGHKS and CDR2 YYEKEE (reference sequence). The CDR3 has 14 residues. The CDR3 DNA is TGTGCCAGCAGAAATGAGCCCGCGCACCACGAGCAGTACTTC. It is translated as CASRNEPAHHEQYF.

This clonotype was detected only a few times. The gene calls are TRBV7-2 and TRBJ2-5; 7 bases are a match to TRBD1. Germline CDR1 SGHTA, CDR2 FQGNSA. This CDR3 is built from 13 residues. V gave up 1 base and J gave up 7 bases; unmatched junction bases: 3. This CDR3 is CASSLEGARTQYF. DNA of the CDR3: TGTGCCAGCAGCTTAGAGGGGGCACGGACCCAGTACTTC. Together with reference TRBV7-2 and TRBJ2-5, the CDR3 gives the full variable domain: GAGVSQSPSNKVTEKGKDVELRCDPISGHTALYWYRQSLGQGLEFLIYFQGNSAPDKSGLPSDRFSAERTGGSVSTLTIQRTQQEDSAVYLCASSLEGARTQYFGPGTRLLVL.

In its sample, this clonotype was seen many times. This chain links TRBV12-3 or TRBV12-4 with TRBJ1-1; a possible D gene is TRBD1 (5 bases). The germline V and J ends were trimmed by 6 bases and 1 base, with 9 bases remaining between them. The CDR3 sequence is 13 residues long. CDR3 coding DNA: TGTGCCAGCAGCTTACAGGAGAACACTGAAGCTTTCTTT. This sequence encodes CASSLQENTEAFF.

This clonotype was seen a handful of times. The rearrangement uses TRBV4-2 and TRBJ1-5; D possibly corresponds to TRBD1 (5 bases). V lost 0 bases and J 3 bases, leaving 12 bases between the germline ends. This CDR3 has 16 residues. CDR1 and CDR2 from the germline V gene are LGHNA and YNFKEQ. CDR3: CASSQEEGWANQPQHF. The DNA for the CDR3 is TGTGCCAGCAGCCAAGAAGAGGGGTGGGCCAATCAGCCCCAGCATTTT.

The chain has TRBV15 and TRBJ1-2; D perhaps matches TRBD1 (6 bases). Germline loops: CDR1 LNHNV, CDR2 YYDKDF (reference sequence). The V end lost 0 bases, the J end lost 2 bases, and 10 bases lay between the germline ends. The CDR3 is 15 residues long. For the CDR3, the DNA is TGTGCCACCAGCAGAGACGGTACAGGGAACTATGGCTACACCTTC. It specifies CATSRDGTGNYGYTF.

This clonotype has a handful of counts. The chain joins TRBV20-1 to TRBJ2-1, with 11 bases lining up with TRBD2. The closer fit of TRBJ2-7 to the DNA end suggests the J call may be wrong. From germline, CDR1 is DFQATT and CDR2 SNEGSKA (reference sequence). This CDR3 region has 15 residues. CDR3 bases: TGCAGTGCGCCCGGACTAGCGGGCACTTACAATGAGCAGTACTTC. This gives the protein CSAPGLAGTYNEQYF.